The clone carrying this T cell receptor (beta chain) was picked up a small number of times. What it recognizes is unknown. The entry originates in a study of T cells after yellow fever vaccination. The study's findings and limits: A large majority of primary-vaccination clones showed up again after the booster (roughly 95% CD4, roughly 91% CD8). Secondary responses were weaker yet peaked faster, day 5 versus 15.

TCRdb re-called the 5' RACE reads with MiXCR, one entry per CDR3 protein. The data show 450,000 to 550,000 distinct CDR3 sequences, with around a fifth seen just once and about 17% held by the top ten. V shed 3 bases, J shed 2 bases, and the junction held 8 bases outside the gene matches. Looked up from germline, CDR1 is KGHSH and CDR2 is LQKENI. The CDR3 is 16 amino acids. The chain employs TRBV18 and TRBJ2-3; 7 positions agree with TRBD2. Specimen: PBMCs, collected 21 days after the first yellow fever vaccination. The TCR comes from a man between 18 and 29 years old who received the YFV17D yellow fever vaccine. In DNA form, the CDR3 reads TGTGCCAGCTCACCGCCTAGCGGCGGGGCCACAGATACGCAGTATTTT. Its protein product is CASSPPSGGATDTQYF.